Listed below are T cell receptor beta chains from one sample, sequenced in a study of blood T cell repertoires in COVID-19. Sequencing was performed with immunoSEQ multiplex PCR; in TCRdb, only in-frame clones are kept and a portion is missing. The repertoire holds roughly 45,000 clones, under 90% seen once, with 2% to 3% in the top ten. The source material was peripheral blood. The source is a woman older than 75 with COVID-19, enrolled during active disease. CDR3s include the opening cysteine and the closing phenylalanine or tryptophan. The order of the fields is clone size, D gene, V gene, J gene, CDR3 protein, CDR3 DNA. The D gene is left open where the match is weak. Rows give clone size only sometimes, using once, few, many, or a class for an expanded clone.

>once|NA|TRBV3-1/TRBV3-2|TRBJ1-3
CASSQDRRAISGNTIYF
TGTGCCAGCAGCCAAGATCGGAGGGCAATCTCTGGAAACACCATATATTTT
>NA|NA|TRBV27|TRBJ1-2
CASSSPARVNYGYTF
TGTGCCAGCAGCTCACCGGCCAGGGTTAACTATGGCTACACCTTC
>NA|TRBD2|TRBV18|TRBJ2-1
CASSHNSGGSASYNEQFF
TGTGCCAGCTCACACAATAGCGGGGGGTCCGCCTCCTACAATGAGCAGTTCTTC
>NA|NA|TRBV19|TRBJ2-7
CASSYSRGATYEQYF
TGTGCCAGTAGTTACAGTCGCGGGGCGACCTACGAGCAGTACTTC
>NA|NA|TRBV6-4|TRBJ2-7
CASSTGTNYEQYF
TGTGCCAGCAGTACAGGGACTAACTACGAGCAGTACTTC
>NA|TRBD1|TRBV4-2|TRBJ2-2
CAAASGQGLPGELFF
TGTGCCGCAGCCTCAGGACAGGGACTCCCCGGGGAGCTGTTTTTT
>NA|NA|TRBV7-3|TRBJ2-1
CASSLTAGASVNEQFF
TGTGCCAGCAGCTTAACAGCAGGGGCGTCTGTCAATGAGCAGTTCTTC
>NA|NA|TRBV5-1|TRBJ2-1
CASSPLGSWGENEQFF
TGCGCCAGCAGCCCTCTAGGCTCCTGGGGGGAAAATGAGCAGTTCTTC
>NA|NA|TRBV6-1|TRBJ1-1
CASSEVGVRANTEAFF
TGTGCCAGCAGTGAAGTGGGTGTGAGGGCGAACACTGAAGCTTTCTTT
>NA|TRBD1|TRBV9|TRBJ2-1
CASSVGSLPGQGVNEQFF
TGTGCCAGCAGCGTAGGAAGCTTGCCGGGACAGGGGGTCAATGAGCAGTTCTTC
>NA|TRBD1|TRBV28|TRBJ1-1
CASRPPGTGGPLDTEAFF
TGTGCCAGCAGACCGCCCGGGACAGGGGGCCCTTTGGACACTGAAGCTTTCTTT
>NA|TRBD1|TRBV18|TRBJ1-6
CASSTDRDNSPLHF
TGTGCCAGCTCCACGGACAGGGATAATTCACCCCTCCACTTT
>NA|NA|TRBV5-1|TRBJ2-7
CASSDSNSQVSYEQYF
TGCGCCAGCAGTGATTCTAACTCTCAAGTGTCCTACGAGCAGTACTTC